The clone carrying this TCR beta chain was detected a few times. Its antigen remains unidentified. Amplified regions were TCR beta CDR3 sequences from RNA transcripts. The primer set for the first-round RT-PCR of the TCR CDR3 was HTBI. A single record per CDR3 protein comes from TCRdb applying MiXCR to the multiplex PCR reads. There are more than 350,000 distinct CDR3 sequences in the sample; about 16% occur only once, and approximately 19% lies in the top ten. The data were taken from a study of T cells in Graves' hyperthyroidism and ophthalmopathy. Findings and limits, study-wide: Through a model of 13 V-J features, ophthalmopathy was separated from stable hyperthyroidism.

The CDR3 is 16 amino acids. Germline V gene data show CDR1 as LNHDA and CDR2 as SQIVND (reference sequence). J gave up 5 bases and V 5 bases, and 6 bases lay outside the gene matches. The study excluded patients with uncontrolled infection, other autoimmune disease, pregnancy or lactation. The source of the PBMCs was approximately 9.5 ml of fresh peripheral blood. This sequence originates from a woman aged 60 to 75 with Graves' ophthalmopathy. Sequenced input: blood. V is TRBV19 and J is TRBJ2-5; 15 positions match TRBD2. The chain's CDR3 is CASSPGLAGGRETQYF. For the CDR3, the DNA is TGTGCCAGTAGTCCGGGACTAGCGGGAGGCCGGGAGACCCAGTACTTC. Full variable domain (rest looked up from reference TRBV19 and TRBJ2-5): DGGITQSPKYLFRKEGQNVTLSCEQNLNHDAMYWYRQDPGQGLRLIYYSQIVNDFQKGDIAEGYSVSREKKESFPLTVTSAQKNPTAFYLCASSPGLAGGRETQYFGPGTRLLVL.